This T cell receptor (beta chain) was recovered during a study of human T cells and chemical hapten exposure. Study-wide points: The number of TCRs over 1 in 1000 frequency stayed unchanged after DPC.

CDR3 length: 14 amino acids. V was pared by 6 bases and J by 1 base, with 12 bases between. Time point in this sample: patch test 3, about 24 weeks after DPC sensitization. Treatment in this sample: therapeutic diphenylcyclopropenone sensitization with weekly scalp DPC. Donation of samples came from alopecia patients who were 18 to 70 years old and suitable for DPC. This clonotype showed up many times. What it binds is not known. TCRdb recomputed calls from the RACE reads with MiXCR, one row per CDR3 protein. The profile covers about 92,000 distinct CDR3 sequences, with approximately 10% appearing a single time and roughly 1% taken by the ten largest.

Here the sequenced sample was whole blood, taken in connection with sensitization to the hapten diphenylcyclopropenone (DPC). The receptor was isolated from a woman younger than 45 with alopecia areata. Some clones in this sample may be carry-over from other donors' samples. The chain uses TRBV12-3 or TRBV12-4 and TRBJ1-1; maybe TRBD1 (6 bases). CDR3 bases: TGTGCCAGCAGCCCCGACAGGACGAACACTGAAGCTTTCTTT. It yields the protein CASSPDRTNTEAFF.